The 4 T cell receptor beta chains listed next were all sequenced from one sample in a study of PD-1 blockade in classical Hodgkin lymphoma. The data were produced by immunoSEQ multiplex PCR, yet TCRdb's version contains in-frame clones alone and is incomplete. The table lists about 35,000 clones, 75% to 90% of them singletons. Specified time point: newly diagnosed, previously untreated cHL patient sample. Out of thawed PBMCs, magnetic negative selection purified CD4+ T cells. The sequencing input was CD4+ T cells from blood. The source is a human donor with classical Hodgkin lymphoma.

This chain joins TRBV7-9 and TRBJ1-3; 7 bases are a match to TRBD1. Germline loops: CDR1 SEHNR, CDR2 FQNEAQ (reference sequence). There are 17 residues in the CDR3. The trim removed 1 base at V and 4 bases at J, leaving 10 bases unmatched. CDR3 residues: CASSLGTGQHTGNTIYF. DNA of the CDR3: TGTGCCAGCAGCTTAGGGACAGGTCAGCATACCGGAAACACCATATATTTT.

The genes are TRBV6-5 and TRBJ2-3; D call uncertain. CDR1 and CDR2 (germline): MNHEY, SVGAGI. This CDR3 is 13 amino acids long. The V gene lost 2 bases and the J gene lost 5 bases, with 8 bases spanning the gap. CDR3 in DNA: TGTGCCAGCAGTTACACCCTGGGAGATACGCAGTATTTT. Amino acid sequence: CASSYTLGDTQYF.

This chain connects TRBV27 to TRBJ1-6; D might be TRBD1 (5 bases). This CDR3 comprises 14 residues. V was cut by 2 bases and J by 10 bases, with 12 bases left in between. CDR1 is MNHEY and CDR2 is SMNVEV in the germline V gene (reference sequence). CDR3 in amino acids: CASSLIGGGSPLHF. CDR3 coding DNA: TGTGCCAGCAGTTTAATCGGGGGAGGATCACCCCTCCACTTT.

This chain links TRBV6-5 with TRBJ2-7, with 11 bases matching TRBD2. The germline CDR1 and CDR2 sequences are MNHEY and SVGAGI. CDR3 length equals 15 residues. J lost 2 bases, V lost 2 bases, and 2 bases had no gene match. CDR3 loop: CASSYRTSGPYEQYF. In DNA, the CDR3 is TGTGCCAGCAGTTACAGGACTAGCGGGCCCTACGAGCAGTACTTC.